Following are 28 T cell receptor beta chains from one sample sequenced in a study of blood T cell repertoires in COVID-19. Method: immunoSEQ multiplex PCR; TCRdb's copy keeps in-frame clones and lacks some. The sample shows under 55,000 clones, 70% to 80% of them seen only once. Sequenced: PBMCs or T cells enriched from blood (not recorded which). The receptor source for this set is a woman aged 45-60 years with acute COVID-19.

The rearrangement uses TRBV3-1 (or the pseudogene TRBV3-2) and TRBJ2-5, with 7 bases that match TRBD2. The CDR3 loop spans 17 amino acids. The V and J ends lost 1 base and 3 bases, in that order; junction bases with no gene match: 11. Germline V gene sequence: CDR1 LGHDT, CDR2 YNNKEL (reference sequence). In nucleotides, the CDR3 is TGTGCCAGCAGCCAAGGGGAATTGGGGGGGTCTAAAGAGACCCAGTACTTC. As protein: CASSQGELGGSKETQYF.

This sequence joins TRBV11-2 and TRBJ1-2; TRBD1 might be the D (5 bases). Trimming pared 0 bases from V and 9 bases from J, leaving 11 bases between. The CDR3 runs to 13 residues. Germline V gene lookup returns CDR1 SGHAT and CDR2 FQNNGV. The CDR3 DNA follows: TGTGCCAGCAGCTTAGATCAGGACACCCGCTACACCTTC. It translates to CASSLDQDTRYTF. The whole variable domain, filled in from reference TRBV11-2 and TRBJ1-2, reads EAGVAQSPRYKIIEKRQSVAFWCNPISGHATLYWYQQILGQGPKLLIQFQNNGVVDDSQLPKDRFSAERLKGVDSTLKIQPAKLEDSAVYLCASSLDQDTRYTFGSGTRLTVV.

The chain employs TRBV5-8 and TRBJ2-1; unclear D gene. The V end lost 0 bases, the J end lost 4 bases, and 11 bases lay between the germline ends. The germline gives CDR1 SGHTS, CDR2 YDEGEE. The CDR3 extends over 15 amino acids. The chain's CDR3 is CASSLVASPYNEQFF. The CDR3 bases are TGTGCCAGCAGCTTGGTGGCTTCCCCTTACAATGAGCAGTTCTTC.

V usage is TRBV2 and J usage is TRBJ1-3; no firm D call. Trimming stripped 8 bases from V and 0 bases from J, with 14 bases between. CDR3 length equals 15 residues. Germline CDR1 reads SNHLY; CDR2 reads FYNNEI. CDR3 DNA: TGTGCCAGCTCCGAAAGCGGGGTCTCTGGAAACACCATATATTTT. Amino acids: CASSESGVSGNTIYF.

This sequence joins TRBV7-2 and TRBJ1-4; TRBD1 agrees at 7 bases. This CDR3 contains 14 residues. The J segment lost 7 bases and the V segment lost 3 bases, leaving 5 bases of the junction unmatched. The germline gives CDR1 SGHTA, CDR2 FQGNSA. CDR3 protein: CASSFQGTAEKLFF. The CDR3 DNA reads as TGTGCCAGCAGCTTTCAAGGGACAGCTGAAAAACTGTTTTTT.

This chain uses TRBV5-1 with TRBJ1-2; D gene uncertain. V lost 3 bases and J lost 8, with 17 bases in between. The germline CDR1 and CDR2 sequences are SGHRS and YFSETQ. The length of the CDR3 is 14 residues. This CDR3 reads CASSSPKGGQGYTF. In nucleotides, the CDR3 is TGCGCCAGCAGCTCCCCAAAGGGAGGGCAGGGCTACACCTTC. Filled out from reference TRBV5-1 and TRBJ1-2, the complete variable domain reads KAGVTQTPRYLIKTRGQQVTLSCSPISGHRSVSWYQQTPGQGLQFLFEYFSETQRNKGNFPGRFSGRQFSNSRSEMNVSTLELGDSALYLCASSSPKGGQGYTFGSGTRLTVV.

The CDR3 is CASSQNRVTGNEQFF. CDR3 DNA sequence: TGTGCCAGCTCCCAAAACAGGGTCACGGGCAATGAGCAGTTCTTC. J is TRBJ2-1 and V is TRBV18; D is possibly TRBD1 (6 bases). The CDR3 loop spans 15 amino acids. Germline-derived CDR1 and CDR2 are KGHSH and LQKENI. V lost 6 bases to trimming and J lost 6 bases, with 18 bases between them. Filled out from reference TRBV18 and TRBJ2-1, the complete variable domain reads NAGVMQNPRHLVRRRGQEARLRCSPMKGHSHVYWYRQLPEEGLKFMVYLQKENIIDESGMPKERFSAEFPKEGPSILRIQQVVRGDSAAYFCASSQNRVTGNEQFFGPGTRLTVL.

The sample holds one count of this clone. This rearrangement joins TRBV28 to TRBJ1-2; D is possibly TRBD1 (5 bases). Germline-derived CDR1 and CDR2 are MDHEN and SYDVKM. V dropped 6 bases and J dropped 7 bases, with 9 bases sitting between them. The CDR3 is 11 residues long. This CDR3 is CASSLRGGYTF. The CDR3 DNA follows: TGTGCCAGCAGCCTAAGGGGTGGCTACACCTTC.

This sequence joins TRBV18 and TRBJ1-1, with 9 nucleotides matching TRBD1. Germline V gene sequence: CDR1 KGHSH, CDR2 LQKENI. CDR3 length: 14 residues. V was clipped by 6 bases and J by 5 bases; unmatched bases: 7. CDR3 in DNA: TGTGCCAGCTCCCCTACAGGGGGCCTGACTGAAGCTTTCTTT. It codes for CASSPTGGLTEAFF.

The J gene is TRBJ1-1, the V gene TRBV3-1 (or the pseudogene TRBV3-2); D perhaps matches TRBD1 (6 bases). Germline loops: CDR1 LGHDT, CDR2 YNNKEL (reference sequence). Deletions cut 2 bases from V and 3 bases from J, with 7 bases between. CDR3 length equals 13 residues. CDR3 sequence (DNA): TGTGCCAGCAGCCAACAGGGGCACACTGAAGCTTTCTTT. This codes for CASSQQGHTEAFF.

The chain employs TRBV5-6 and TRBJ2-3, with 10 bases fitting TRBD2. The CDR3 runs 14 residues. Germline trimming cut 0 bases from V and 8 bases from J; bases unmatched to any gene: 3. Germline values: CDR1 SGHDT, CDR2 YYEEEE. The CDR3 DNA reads TGTGCCAGCAGCTTGGGTAGCGGGGGGCTTACGCAGTATTTT. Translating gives CASSLGSGGLTQYF.

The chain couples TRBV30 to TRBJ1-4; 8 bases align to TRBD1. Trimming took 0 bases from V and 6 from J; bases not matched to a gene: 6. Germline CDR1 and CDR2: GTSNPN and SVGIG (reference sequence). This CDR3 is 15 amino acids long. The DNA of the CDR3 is TGTGCCTGGAGTGTAATACAGGGGGAGCATGAAAAACTGTTTTTT. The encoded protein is CAWSVIQGEHEKLFF.

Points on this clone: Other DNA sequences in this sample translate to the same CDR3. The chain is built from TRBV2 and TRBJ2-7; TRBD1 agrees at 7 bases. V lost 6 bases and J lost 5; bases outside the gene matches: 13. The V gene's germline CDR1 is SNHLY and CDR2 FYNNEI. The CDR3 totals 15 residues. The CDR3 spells CASRPPGGRIHEQYF. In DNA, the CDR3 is TGTGCCAGCAGGCCTCCAGGGGGTAGAATACACGAGCAGTACTTC.

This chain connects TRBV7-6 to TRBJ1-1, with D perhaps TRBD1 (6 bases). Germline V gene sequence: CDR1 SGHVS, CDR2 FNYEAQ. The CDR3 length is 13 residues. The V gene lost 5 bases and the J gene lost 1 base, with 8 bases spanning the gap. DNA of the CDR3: TGTGCCAGCAGCCGACAGGAGAACACTGAAGCTTTCTTT. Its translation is CASSRQENTEAFF.

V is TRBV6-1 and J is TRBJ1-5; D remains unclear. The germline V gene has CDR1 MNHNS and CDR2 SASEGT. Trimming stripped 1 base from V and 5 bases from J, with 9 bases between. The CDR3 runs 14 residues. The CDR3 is CASSEVLIHQPQHF. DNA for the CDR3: TGTGCCAGCAGTGAAGTACTTATCCATCAGCCCCAGCATTTT.

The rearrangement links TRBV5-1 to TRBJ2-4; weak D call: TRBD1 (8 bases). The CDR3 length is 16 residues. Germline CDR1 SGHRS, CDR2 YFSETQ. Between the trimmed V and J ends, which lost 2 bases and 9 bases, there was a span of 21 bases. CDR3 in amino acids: CASSLTDREGGGIQYF. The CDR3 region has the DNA TGCGCCAGCAGCTTAACGGACAGGGAGGGTGGAGGCATTCAGTACTTC.

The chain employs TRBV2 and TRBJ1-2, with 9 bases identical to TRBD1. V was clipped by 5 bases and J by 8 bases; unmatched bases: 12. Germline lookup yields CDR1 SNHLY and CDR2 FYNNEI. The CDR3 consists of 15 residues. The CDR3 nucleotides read TGTGCCAGCAGTCCAAGGGACAGGGAGAGTTGGGGCTACACCTTC. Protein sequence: CASSPRDRESWGYTF.

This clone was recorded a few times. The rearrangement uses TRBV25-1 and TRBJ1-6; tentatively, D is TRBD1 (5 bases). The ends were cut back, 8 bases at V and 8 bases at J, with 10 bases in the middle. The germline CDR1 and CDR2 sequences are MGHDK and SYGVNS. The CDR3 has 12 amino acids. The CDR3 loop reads CASGGGDSPLHF. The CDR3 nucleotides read TGTGCCAGCGGGGGGGGTGATTCACCCCTCCACTTT.

CDR3 sequence (DNA): TGTGCCAGTAGTATTTCTCCGGGACAGCTTCCATCATGGAACACTGAAGCTTTCTTT. This sequence encodes CASSISPGQLPSWNTEAFF. This sequence joins TRBV19 and TRBJ1-1; 7 nucleotides align to TRBD1. Germline V CDR1 and CDR2: LNHDA, SQIVND (reference sequence). The trim removed 3 bases at V and 1 base at J, leaving 17 bases unmatched. The CDR3 length is 19 residues.

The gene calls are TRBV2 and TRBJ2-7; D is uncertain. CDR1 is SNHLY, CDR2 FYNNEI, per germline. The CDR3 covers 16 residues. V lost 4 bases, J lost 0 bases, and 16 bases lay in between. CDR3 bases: TGTGCCAGCAGTGTCCCCCCAGAGACTTCCTCCTACGAGCAGTACTTC. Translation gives CASSVPPETSSYEQYF. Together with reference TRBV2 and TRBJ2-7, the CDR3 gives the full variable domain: EPEVTQTPSHQVTQMGQEVILRCVPISNHLYFYWYRQILGQKVEFLVSFYNNEISEKSEIFDDQFSVERPDGSNFTLKIRSTKLEDSAMYFCASSVPPETSSYEQYFGPGTRLTVT.

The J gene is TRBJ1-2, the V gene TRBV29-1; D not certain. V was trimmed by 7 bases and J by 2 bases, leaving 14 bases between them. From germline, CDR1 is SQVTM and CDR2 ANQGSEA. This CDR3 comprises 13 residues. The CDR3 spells CSAENRDNYGYTF. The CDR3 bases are TGCAGCGCCGAGAACAGAGACAACTATGGCTACACCTTC.

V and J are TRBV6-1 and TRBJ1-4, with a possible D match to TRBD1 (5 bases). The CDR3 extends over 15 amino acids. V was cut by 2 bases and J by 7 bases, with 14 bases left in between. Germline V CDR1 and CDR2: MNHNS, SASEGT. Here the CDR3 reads CASSEFAGRGEKLFF. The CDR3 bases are TGTGCCAGCAGTGAATTCGCAGGGCGAGGTGAAAAACTGTTTTTT.

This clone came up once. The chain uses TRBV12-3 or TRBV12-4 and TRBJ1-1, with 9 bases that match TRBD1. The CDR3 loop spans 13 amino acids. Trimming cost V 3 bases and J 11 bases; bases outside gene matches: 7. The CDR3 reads CASSFQDRGPAFF. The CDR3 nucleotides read TGTGCCAGCAGTTTCCAGGACAGGGGACCGGCTTTCTTT.

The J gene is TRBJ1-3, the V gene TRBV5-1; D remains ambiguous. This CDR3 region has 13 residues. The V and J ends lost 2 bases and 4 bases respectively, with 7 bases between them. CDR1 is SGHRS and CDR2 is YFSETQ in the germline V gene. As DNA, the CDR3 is TGCGCCAGCAGCTTCCCGGGAGGAAACACCATATATTTT. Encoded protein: CASSFPGGNTIYF.

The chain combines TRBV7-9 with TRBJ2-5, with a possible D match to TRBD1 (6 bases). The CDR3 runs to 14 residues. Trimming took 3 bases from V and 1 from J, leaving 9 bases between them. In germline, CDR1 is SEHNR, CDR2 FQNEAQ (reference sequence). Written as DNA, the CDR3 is TGTGCCAGCAGCTTGACAGGCGTCCAAGAGACCCAGTACTTC. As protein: CASSLTGVQETQYF.

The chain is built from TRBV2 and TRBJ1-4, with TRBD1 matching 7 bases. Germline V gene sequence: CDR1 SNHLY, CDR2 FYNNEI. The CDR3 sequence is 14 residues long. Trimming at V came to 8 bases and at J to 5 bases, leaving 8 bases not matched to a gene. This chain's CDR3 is CASSPPGQNEKLFF. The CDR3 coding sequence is TGTGCCAGCTCCCCTCCGGGACAGAATGAAAAACTGTTTTTT.

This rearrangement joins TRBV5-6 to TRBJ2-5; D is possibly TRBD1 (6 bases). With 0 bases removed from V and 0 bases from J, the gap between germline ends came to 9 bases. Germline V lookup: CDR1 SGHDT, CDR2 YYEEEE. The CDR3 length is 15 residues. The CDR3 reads CASSLVGGYQETQYF. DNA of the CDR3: TGTGCCAGCAGCTTGGTAGGGGGTTACCAAGAGACCCAGTACTTC.

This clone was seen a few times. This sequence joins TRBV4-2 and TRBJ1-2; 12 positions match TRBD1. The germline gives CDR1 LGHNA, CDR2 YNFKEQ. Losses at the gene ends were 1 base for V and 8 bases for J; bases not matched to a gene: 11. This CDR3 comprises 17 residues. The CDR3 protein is CASSQGGPGQGAEGYTF. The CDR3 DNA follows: TGTGCCAGCAGCCAAGGGGGGCCGGGACAGGGGGCCGAAGGCTACACCTTC.